Following are 26 T cell receptor beta chains from one sample sequenced in a study of blood T cell repertoires in COVID-19. Profiled with immunoSEQ multiplex PCR; TCRdb holds only in-frame clones, not every one. The table shows about 140,000 clones, with over 80% occurring only once. What was sequenced was peripheral blood. The receptors originated from a human donor in a cohort sampled during active COVID-19.

This chain uses TRBV7-2 with TRBJ1-2; D gene ambiguous. Trimming took 5 bases from V and 0 from J, leaving 13 bases between them. The CDR3 length is 15 residues. CDR1 and CDR2 (germline): SGHTA, FQGNSA. The CDR3 DNA follows: TGTGCCAGCAGCCTCCCGGGGAGGGCTAACTATGGCTACACCTTC. It translates to CASSLPGRANYGYTF.

The chain links TRBV5-1 to TRBJ1-4; 8 bases line up with TRBD1. In germline, CDR1 is SGHRS, CDR2 YFSETQ. Unmatched junction bases numbered 10, after V lost 7 bases and J lost 8 bases. There are 14 residues in the CDR3. CDR3 DNA: TGCGCCAGCCGTTTGAGCACAGGGGGGGAAAAACTGTTTTTT. This encodes CASRLSTGGEKLFF. The full variable domain, its missing parts supplied by reference TRBV5-1 and TRBJ1-4, is KAGVTQTPRYLIKTRGQQVTLSCSPISGHRSVSWYQQTPGQGLQFLFEYFSETQRNKGNFPGRFSGRQFSNSRSEMNVSTLELGDSALYLCASRLSTGGEKLFFGSGTQLSVL.

This chain joins TRBV6-5 and TRBJ1-5; unclear D gene. V was shortened by 8 bases and J by 2 bases, with 10 bases between the two germline ends. The CDR3 has 13 residues. Looked up from germline, CDR1 is MNHEY and CDR2 is SVGAGI. The DNA for the CDR3 is TGTGCCAGCGGTCCGCGTGGCAATCAGCCCCAGCATTTT. Protein sequence: CASGPRGNQPQHF.

The CDR3 DNA reads TGTGCCAGCAGCCACCGACAGATAACCTCTATGAACACTGAAGCTTTCTTT. Its protein is CASSHRQITSMNTEAFF. The chain is built from TRBV7-9 and TRBJ1-1; D might be TRBD1 (5 bases). The V gene's germline CDR1 is SEHNR and CDR2 FQNEAQ (reference sequence). CDR3 length: 17 residues. Trimming left V 5 bases short and J 0 bases short, with 19 bases between.

The genes are TRBV6-2 or TRBV6-3 and TRBJ2-6; D might be TRBD1 (6 bases). V gave up 6 bases and J gave up 0 bases, with 9 bases separating them. The CDR3 spans 15 residues. The V gene's germline CDR1 is MNHEY and CDR2 SVGEGT. The CDR3 loop reads CASSDRHSGANVLTF. The CDR3 coding sequence is TGTGCCAGCAGCGACAGGCACTCTGGGGCCAACGTCCTGACTTTC.

V usage is TRBV9 and J usage is TRBJ1-3; D not resolved. This CDR3 region has 16 residues. CDR1 SGDLS and CDR2 YYNGEE come from the germline V gene. V was clipped by 0 bases and J by 0 bases, with 10 bases between them. DNA of the CDR3: TGTGCCAGCAGCGTAGGGTTGGGCAGCTCTGGAAACACCATATATTTT. As protein: CASSVGLGSSGNTIYF.

Ten or more counts support this clone. The chain combines TRBV6-6 with TRBJ1-1; D gene uncertain. V was trimmed by 5 bases and J by 1 base, leaving 8 bases between them. The CDR3 totals 13 residues. Germline values: CDR1 MNHNY, CDR2 SVGAGI (reference sequence). CDR3 coding DNA: TGTGCCAGCAGTATTACAGAGAACACTGAAGCTTTCTTT. It yields the protein CASSITENTEAFF.

The chain joins TRBV7-8 to TRBJ2-1; 8 bases agree with TRBD1. V gave up 5 bases and J gave up 4 bases; unmatched junction bases: 4. This CDR3 region has 14 residues. CDR1 SGHVS and CDR2 FQNEAQ come from the germline V gene. The CDR3 is CASSLRDRYNEQFF. The CDR3 DNA reads TGTGCCAGCAGCCTCCGGGACAGGTACAATGAGCAGTTCTTC.

V gene TRBV7-9 combines with J gene TRBJ2-5; TRBD2 matches 8 bases. Germline lookup yields CDR1 SEHNR and CDR2 FQNEAQ (reference sequence). With 5 bases clipped from V and 4 bases from J, the junction kept 6 bases outside the gene matches. The length of the CDR3 is 14 residues. The CDR3, as DNA: TGTGCCAGCAGCCTCGGACTAGCCCCAGAGACCCAGTACTTC. This gives the protein CASSLGLAPETQYF.

The rearrangement joins TRBV29-1 to TRBJ2-1; 8 bases fit TRBD2. CDR1 and CDR2 (germline): SQVTM, ANQGSEA. J gave up 6 bases and V 0 bases, and 10 bases lay outside the gene matches. This CDR3 has 16 amino acids. CDR3 protein: CSVEENVGLVGNEQFF. The CDR3 bases are TGCAGCGTTGAAGAAAACGTGGGACTAGTGGGCAATGAGCAGTTCTTC.

V usage is TRBV19 and J usage is TRBJ1-2; 8 bases line up with TRBD1. The J segment lost 3 bases and the V segment lost 2 bases, leaving 5 bases of the junction unmatched. The CDR3 is 15 amino acids. Germline CDR1 is LNHDA and CDR2 is SQIVND (reference sequence). The CDR3 reads CASSIQGAEDYGYTF. CDR3 nucleotides: TGTGCCAGTAGTATACAGGGGGCGGAGGACTATGGCTACACCTTC.

In DNA, the CDR3 is TGTGCCAGCAGTGTTCTTTCGGCGGGAGGAAGGGAGCAGTACTTC. Translation gives CASSVLSAGGREQYF. The chain joins TRBV2 to TRBJ2-7, with 8 positions matching TRBD2. V shed 4 bases and J 7 bases; nucleotides not matched to a gene: 12. This CDR3 has 15 amino acids. Germline V lookup: CDR1 SNHLY, CDR2 FYNNEI.

The chain uses TRBV6-5 and TRBJ2-1; 11 bases map to TRBD2. The CDR3 covers 14 residues. The V gene end was trimmed by 11 bases and the J gene end by 6 bases; junction bases not matched to a gene: 9. The germline gives CDR1 MNHEY, CDR2 SVGAGI. The CDR3 DNA is TGTGCCGCTAACCCTAGCGGGAGGTTCAATGAGCAGTTCTTC. Translated: CAANPSGRFNEQFF.

The chain links TRBV11-2 to TRBJ2-7; TRBD2 aligns across 9 bases. J gave up 1 base and V 4 bases, and 8 bases lay outside the gene matches. Germline V gene data show CDR1 as SGHAT and CDR2 as FQNNGV. The CDR3 runs to 16 residues. In DNA form, the CDR3 reads TGTGCCAGCAGCTCCCCTTGGACTAGCGTTTCCTACGAGCAGTACTTC. The encoded protein is CASSSPWTSVSYEQYF.

The gene calls are TRBV5-1 and TRBJ1-2; D unclear. V was clipped by 0 bases and J by 2 bases, with 8 bases between them. The CDR3 contains 14 residues. CDR1 SGHRS and CDR2 YFSETQ come from the germline V gene. This CDR3 is CASSLDGANYGYTF. In nucleotides, the CDR3 is TGCGCCAGCAGCTTGGACGGAGCCAACTATGGCTACACCTTC.

The chain carries TRBV19 and TRBJ2-7, with a weak D call TRBD1 (5 bases). This CDR3 spans 14 amino acids. The V and J ends lost 9 bases and 3 bases respectively, with 18 bases between them. The germline V gene encodes CDR1 LNHDA and CDR2 SQIVND (reference sequence). CDR3 nucleotides: TGTGCCAGCGCAACCCGACCAGGACACTACGAGCAGTACTTC. It is translated as CASATRPGHYEQYF.

This clone appeared a single time. The chain couples TRBV18 to TRBJ2-5; TRBD1 agrees at 9 bases. V gave up 3 bases and J gave up 4 bases; unmatched junction bases: 3. CDR1 and CDR2 (germline): KGHSH, LQKENI. CDR3 length: 14 amino acids. CDR3 nucleotide sequence: TGTGCCAGCTCACCGCCGGACAGGGGAGAGACCCAGTACTTC. Protein: CASSPPDRGETQYF.

The rearrangement joins TRBV7-6 to TRBJ2-1, with 11 positions matching TRBD2. CDR1 is SGHVS and CDR2 is FNYEAQ in the germline V gene. The trim removed 2 bases at V and 6 bases at J, leaving 15 bases unmatched. This CDR3 spans 19 amino acids. CDR3 nucleotides: TGTGCCAGCAGCTTACATAGCGGGAGGGCCGTTGGAGTGTCCAATGAGCAGTTCTTC. Its translation is CASSLHSGRAVGVSNEQFF.

A single count supports this clone. This sequence joins TRBV11-3 and TRBJ2-3; TRBD2 matches 7 bases. Trimming cost V 3 bases and J 1 base; bases outside gene matches: 7. CDR1 is SGHNT and CDR2 is YENEEA in the germline V gene. This CDR3 region has 16 residues. CDR3: CASSLVSGGGTDTQYF. Here the CDR3 DNA reads TGTGCCAGCAGCTTGGTGTCTGGGGGGGGCACAGATACGCAGTATTTT.

The chain carries TRBV5-1 and TRBJ1-1; TRBD1 agrees at 7 bases. The CDR3 runs to 14 residues. V dropped 2 bases and J dropped 4; count of bases not matched to a gene: 5. The germline CDR1 and CDR2 sequences are SGHRS and YFSETQ. CDR3 sequence (DNA): TGCGCCAGCAGCTTCAGACAGGGTGGCACTGAAGCTTTCTTT. Amino acids: CASSFRQGGTEAFF. Drawing the rest from reference TRBV5-1 and TRBJ1-1, the complete variable domain is KAGVTQTPRYLIKTRGQQVTLSCSPISGHRSVSWYQQTPGQGLQFLFEYFSETQRNKGNFPGRFSGRQFSNSRSEMNVSTLELGDSALYLCASSFRQGGTEAFFGQGTRLTVV.

The chain carries TRBV6-1 and TRBJ1-2, with 9 nucleotides matching TRBD1. In germline, CDR1 is MNHNS, CDR2 SASEGT. The ends lost 1 base at V and 8 bases at J; junction bases unmatched: 8. There are 15 residues in the CDR3. This CDR3 is CASSEGPTGGSGYTF. The DNA for the CDR3 is TGTGCCAGCAGTGAAGGACCGACAGGGGGGAGCGGCTACACCTTC.

This clone was found once. This rearrangement joins TRBV7-3 to TRBJ2-5, with D perhaps matching TRBD2 (6 bases). This CDR3 region has 15 residues. The V end was cut by 2 bases, the J end by 0 bases, with 10 bases between. Germline V gives CDR1 SGHTA, CDR2 FQGTGA. The CDR3 nucleotides read TGTGCCAGCAGCTTAGGCGGGAAGTACCAAGAGACCCAGTACTTC. This sequence encodes CASSLGGKYQETQYF.

The CDR3 region is CASIDSGRGISNTQYF. The DNA of the CDR3 is TGTGCCAGCATTGACTCGGGCAGGGGTATATCAAATACGCAGTATTTT. The rearrangement joins TRBV27 to TRBJ2-3; TRBD1 is a possible D gene (6 bases). CDR3 length: 16 amino acids. CDR1 is MNHEY and CDR2 is SMNVEV in the germline V gene (reference sequence). Trimming removed 7 bases at V and 7 bases at J, with 24 bases between.

This clone showed up just a few times. This chain joins TRBV19 and TRBJ1-5; D remains unclear. This CDR3 region has 12 residues. Germline loops: CDR1 LNHDA, CDR2 SQIVND (reference sequence). The V and J ends lost 6 bases and 8 bases respectively, with 11 bases between them. CDR3 residues: CASSLAEEPQHF. The CDR3 DNA reads as TGTGCCAGTAGCCTAGCGGAGGAGCCCCAGCATTTT.

This clone was seen just once. The genes are TRBV9 and TRBJ1-2; D may be TRBD1 (5 bases). V lost 3 bases to trimming and J lost 4 bases, with 16 bases between them. Germline V CDR1 and CDR2: SGDLS, YYNGEE. The length of the CDR3 is 15 residues. The CDR3 loop reads CASSARPGVSYGYTF. In DNA form, the CDR3 reads TGTGCCAGCAGCGCTCGCCCGGGGGTAAGCTATGGCTACACCTTC.

CDR3 in amino acids: CASSTYEQYF. DNA of the CDR3: TGTGCCAGCAGCACTTACGAGCAGTACTTC. The chain combines TRBV21-1 with TRBJ2-7; the D call of TRBD2 is as the table states it, not checked on the DNA. TRBV21-1 is reported as a pseudogene. CDR3 length: 10 amino acids.